The clone carrying this T cell receptor beta chain has only one observation. This entry comes from a study of blood T cell repertoires in COVID-19. The overall study: Collection of acute and convalescent COVID-19 samples took place in the United States, Italy and Spain.

Participants came from some 26 US areas, aged roughly 18 to 95 years. Unmatched junction bases numbered 5, after V lost 1 base and J lost 5 bases. Germline V gene lookup returns CDR1 SGHKS and CDR2 YYEKEE (reference sequence). The CDR3 is made up of 15 amino acids. Clones were sequenced by immunoSEQ multiplex PCR, and TCRdb holds only the in-frame ones, with some missing. The sample gives 400,000 to 550,000 clones, roughly nine tenths of which show up once; approximately 2% is in the top ten. The sequence was collected from a woman between 18 and 30 years old with acute COVID-19. Sequenced sample: PBMCs or T cells enriched from blood (not recorded which). The chain combines TRBV5-5 with TRBJ2-1; 8 bases fit TRBD2. For the CDR3, the DNA is TGTGCCAGCAGCTTGACCAGCGGGAGAAACAATGAGCAGTTCTTC. Translated: CASSLTSGRNNEQFF.